This TCR beta chain derives from a study of cytomegalovirus exposure and HLA in healthy donors. The CDR3 contains 17 residues. V lost 6 bases, J lost 5 bases, and 25 bases lay in between. Germline CDR1 reads SGHTA; CDR2 reads FQGNSA. With 60 Vbeta and 13 Jbeta primers, the PCR was carried out. The data were produced by immunoSEQ multiplex PCR, yet TCRdb's version contains in-frame clones alone and is incomplete. This repertoire shows about 180,000 clones, approximately 80% found once; its top ten account for 2.5% to 3.5%. The sequence was collected from a woman between 45 and 60 years old in good health and CMV-seropositive. The chain is built from TRBV7-2 and TRBJ1-1; D perhaps matches TRBD1 (5 bases). The sample was PBMCs. CDR3 loop: CASRPDSFWDGRTEAFF. CDR3 DNA: TGTGCCAGCAGACCAGACAGCTTCTGGGACGGGAGGACTGAAGCTTTCTTT.